This TCR beta chain is drawn from a study of a mutant IDH1 vaccine in newly diagnosed glioma. The V segment lost 6 bases and the J segment 5 bases; nucleotides outside the gene matches: 10. Germline loops: CDR1 SNHLY, CDR2 FYNNEI. CDR3 length equals 15 residues. Method: immunoSEQ multiplex PCR; TCRdb's copy keeps in-frame clones and lacks some. The data contain roughly 51,000 clones, approximately 81% of them singletons. Noted time point: week 5, during vaccination. The investigators gave 300 ug of mutant IDH1 20-mer peptide in each vaccine dose, together with topical imiquimod. In regard to this clone: Its antigen is not known.

The sample consisted of PBMCs, taken from a glioma patient whose treatment included an IDH1 peptide vaccine. This TCR came from a man younger than 40 with glioma. The V gene is TRBV2, the J gene TRBJ1-3; 7 nucleotides align to TRBD1. The CDR3 protein is CASRTQGILRNTIYF. The CDR3 nucleotides are TGTGCCAGCAGAACACAGGGGATACTGCGAAACACCATATATTTT.